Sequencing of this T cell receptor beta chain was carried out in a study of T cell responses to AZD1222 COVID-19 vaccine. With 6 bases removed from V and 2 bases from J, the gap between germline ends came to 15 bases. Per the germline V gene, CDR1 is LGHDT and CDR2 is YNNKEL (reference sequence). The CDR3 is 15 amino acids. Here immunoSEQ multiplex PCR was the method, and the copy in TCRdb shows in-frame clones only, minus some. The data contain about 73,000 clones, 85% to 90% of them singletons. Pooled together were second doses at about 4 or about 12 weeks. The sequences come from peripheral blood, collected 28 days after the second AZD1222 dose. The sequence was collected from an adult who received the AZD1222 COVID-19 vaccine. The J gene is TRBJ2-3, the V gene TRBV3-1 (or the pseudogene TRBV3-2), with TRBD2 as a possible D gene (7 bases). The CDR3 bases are TGTGCCAGCAGGGAGGGAGGGGGGTACACAGATACGCAGTATTTT. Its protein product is CASREGGGYTDTQYF.